This T cell receptor beta chain stems from a study of T-cell reconstitution after alpha-beta-depleted transplantation in children. The CDR3 totals 16 residues. V dropped 1 base and J dropped 1; count of bases not matched to a gene: 3. CDR1 and CDR2 (germline): SGHAT, FQNNGV. Unique molecular identifiers tagged the TCRbeta library. TCRdb ran MiXCR on the PCR reads and lists one entry per CDR3 protein. The data hold over 150,000 distinct CDR3 sequences, with roughly 7.1% observed a single time. Study-level findings and limits: Newly produced T cells mostly provided counts and TCRbeta diversity after one year, as hyperexpanded clones declined.

This clonotype was recorded at least ten times. Its antigen is currently unknown. This material consisted of PBMCs, taken before TCRalphabeta/CD19-depleted stem cell transplant. The chain combines TRBV11-2 with TRBJ2-1; 8 bases map to TRBD2. The clonotype comes from a boy between 2 and 10 years old with acute lymphoblastic leukemia, due to receive a stem cell transplant. The CDR3, as DNA: TGTGCCAGCAGCTTAGGGGGACTAGGGTCCTACAATGAGCAGTTCTTC. Protein: CASSLGGLGSYNEQFF.